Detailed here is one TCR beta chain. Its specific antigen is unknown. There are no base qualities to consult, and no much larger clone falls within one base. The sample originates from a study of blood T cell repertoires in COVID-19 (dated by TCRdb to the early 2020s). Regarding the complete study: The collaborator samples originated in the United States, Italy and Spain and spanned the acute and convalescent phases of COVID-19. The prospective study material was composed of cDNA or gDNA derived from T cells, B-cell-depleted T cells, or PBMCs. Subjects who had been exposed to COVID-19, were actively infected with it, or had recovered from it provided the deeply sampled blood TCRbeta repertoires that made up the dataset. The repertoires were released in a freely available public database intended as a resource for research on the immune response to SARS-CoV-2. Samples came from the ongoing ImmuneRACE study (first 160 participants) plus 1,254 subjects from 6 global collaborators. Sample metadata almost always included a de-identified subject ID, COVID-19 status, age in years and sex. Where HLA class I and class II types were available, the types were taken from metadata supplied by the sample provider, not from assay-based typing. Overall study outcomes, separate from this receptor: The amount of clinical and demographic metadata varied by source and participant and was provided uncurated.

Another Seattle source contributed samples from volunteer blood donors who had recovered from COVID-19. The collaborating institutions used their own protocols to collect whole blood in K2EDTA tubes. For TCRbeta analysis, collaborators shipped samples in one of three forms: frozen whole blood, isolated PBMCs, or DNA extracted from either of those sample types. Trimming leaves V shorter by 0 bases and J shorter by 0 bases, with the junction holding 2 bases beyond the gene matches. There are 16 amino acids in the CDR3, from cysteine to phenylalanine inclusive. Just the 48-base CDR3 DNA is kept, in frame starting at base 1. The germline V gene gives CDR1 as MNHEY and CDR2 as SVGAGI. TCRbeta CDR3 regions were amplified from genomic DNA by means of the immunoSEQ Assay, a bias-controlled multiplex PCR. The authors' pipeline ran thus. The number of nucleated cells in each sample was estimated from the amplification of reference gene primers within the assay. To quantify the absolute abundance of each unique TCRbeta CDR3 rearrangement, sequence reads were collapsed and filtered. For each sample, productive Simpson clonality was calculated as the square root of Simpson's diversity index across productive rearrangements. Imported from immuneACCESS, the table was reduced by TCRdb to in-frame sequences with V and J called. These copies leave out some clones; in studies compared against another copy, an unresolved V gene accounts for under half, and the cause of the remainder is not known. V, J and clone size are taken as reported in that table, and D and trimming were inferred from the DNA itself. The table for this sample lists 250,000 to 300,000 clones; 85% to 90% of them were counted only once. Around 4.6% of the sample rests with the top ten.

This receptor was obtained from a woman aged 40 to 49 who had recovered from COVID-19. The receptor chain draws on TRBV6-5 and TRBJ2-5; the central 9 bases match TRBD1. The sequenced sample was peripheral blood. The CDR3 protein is CASSYSGTGHQETQYF. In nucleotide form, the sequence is TGTGCCAGCAGTTACTCAGGGACAGGGCACCAAGAGACCCAGTACTTC.